These 8 T cell receptor beta chains share one sample of origin, sequenced in a study of OX40 agonist ivuxolimab in advanced cancers. The method was immunoSEQ multiplex PCR; TCRdb's version includes in-frame clones alone and lacks a portion of them. The sample lists 61,000 or so clones, 86% occurring once. The sequences come from CD4+ or CD8+ T cells sorted from blood, collected in a trial of the OX40 agonist ivuxolimab. The source is an adult with an advanced solid tumor such as melanoma, head and neck, liver or kidney cancer.

A few counts support this clone. The genes are TRBV7-9 and TRBJ2-7; D call uncertain. This CDR3 spans 14 amino acids. Trimming took off 4 bases at V and 3 bases at J, with 13 bases between the two ends. CDR1 is SEHNR and CDR2 is FQNEAQ in the germline V gene (reference sequence). The CDR3 DNA sequence: TGTGCCAGCAGCTCCCCCTGGGGATACTACGAGCAGTACTTC. It codes for CASSSPWGYYEQYF.

This sequence joins TRBV19 and TRBJ2-1; tentative D call: TRBD1 (6 bases). The CDR3 is made up of 13 amino acids. Germline V gives CDR1 LNHDA, CDR2 SQIVND (reference sequence). The ends were cut back, 5 bases at V and 7 bases at J, with 12 bases in the middle. The CDR3 spells CASSGGGRNEQFF. DNA of the CDR3: TGTGCCAGTAGTGGTGGGGGCAGGAATGAGCAGTTCTTC.

Of note for this clone: The sample contains more than one DNA sequence encoding this CDR3. This chain links TRBV5-1 with TRBJ1-1; D uncertain. Germline CDR1 SGHRS, CDR2 YFSETQ. The CDR3 consists of 14 residues. With 0 bases removed from V and 1 base from J, the gap between germline ends came to 7 bases. As DNA, the CDR3 is TGCGCCAGCAGCTTGGGAGCAGAGAACACTGAAGCTTTCTTT. Residues: CASSLGAENTEAFF.

The chain couples TRBV12-1 to TRBJ2-5; the table names TRBD1, a call not compared with the DNA. TRBV12-1 is noted as a pseudogene. The CDR3 has 16 amino acids. The CDR3 DNA follows: TGTGCCAGCAGCTTGCAGGGACAGGGGGCGCGAGAGACCCAGTACTTC. Protein product: CASSLQGQGARETQYF.

CDR3 sequence reads: CASSEYVVPNTEAFF. For the CDR3, the DNA is TGTGCCAGCAGTGAATATGTCGTCCCGAACACTGAAGCTTTCTTT. V gene TRBV6-1 combines with J gene TRBJ1-1; D is ambiguous. CDR1 is MNHNS, CDR2 SASEGT, per germline. Between the trimmed V and J ends, which lost 2 bases and 1 base, there was a span of 11 bases. This CDR3 comprises 15 residues.

In its sample, this clone was seen a few times. The chain couples TRBV5-1 to TRBJ2-7, with D possibly matching TRBD1 (5 bases). V was pared by 1 base and J by 2 bases, with 10 bases between. The CDR3 runs 14 residues. In germline, CDR1 is SGHRS, CDR2 YFSETQ. Here the CDR3 reads CASSLSTGPYEQYF. CDR3 in DNA: TGCGCCAGCAGCTTGAGTACAGGACCCTACGAGCAGTACTTC. The full variable domain, completed using reference TRBV5-1 and TRBJ2-7, is KAGVTQTPRYLIKTRGQQVTLSCSPISGHRSVSWYQQTPGQGLQFLFEYFSETQRNKGNFPGRFSGRQFSNSRSEMNVSTLELGDSALYLCASSLSTGPYEQYFGPGTRLTVT.

This clone has just one count. This chain joins TRBV29-1 and TRBJ2-7; D is perhaps TRBD1 (5 bases). Germline V lookup: CDR1 SQVTM, CDR2 ANQGSEA. CDR3 size: 14 residues. Between the trimmed V and J ends, which lost 1 base and 1 base, there was a span of 11 bases. CDR3 region: CSVEVTGQSYEQYF. The CDR3 DNA sequence: TGCAGCGTTGAAGTTACTGGACAATCCTACGAGCAGTACTTC.

The chain has TRBV5-6 and TRBJ2-2; D is uncertain. The CDR3 covers 15 residues. Germline V gene data show CDR1 as SGHDT and CDR2 as YYEEEE. V lost 4 bases, J lost 7 bases, and 17 bases lay in between. The CDR3 loop reads CASSPSRLPGGELFF. DNA for the CDR3: TGTGCCAGCAGCCCGTCGAGGCTCCCGGGCGGGGAGCTGTTTTTT.